The 22 T cell receptor beta chains below come from one sample, sequenced in a study of response to subunit inactivated influenza vaccine. One entry per CDR3 protein results from TCRdb running MiXCR on the RT-PCR reads. The sample carries some 480,000 distinct CDR3 sequences, 9.5% to 13% recorded once. Sequenced material: PBMCs from blood, taken roughly 6 weeks after vaccination. Receptor source: a man aged 50-60 years who received an inactivated influenza vaccine.

The rearrangement links TRBV5-1 to TRBJ2-1, with 13 bases lining up with TRBD2. The CDR3 runs 16 residues. Germline V gene data show CDR1 as SGHRS and CDR2 as YFSETQ. V lost 0 bases and J lost 5; bases outside the gene matches: 2. The DNA of the CDR3 is TGCGCCAGCAGCTTGGGGGGGACTAGCGGGGACAATGAGCAGTTCTTC. It specifies CASSLGGTSGDNEQFF.

The V and J genes are TRBV20-1 and TRBJ1-1; 10 nucleotides match TRBD1. CDR1 is DFQATT and CDR2 is SNEGSKA in the germline V gene (reference sequence). The V gene end was trimmed by 3 bases and the J gene end by 1 base; junction bases not matched to a gene: 2. This CDR3 has 14 amino acids. The CDR3 region has the DNA TGCAGTGCTAGGACAGGGGGCGCGAACACTGAAGCTTTCTTT. Residues: CSARTGGANTEAFF.

This clonotype was recorded a few times. The chain carries TRBV9 and TRBJ2-1, with 7 nucleotides matching TRBD2. The germline CDR1 and CDR2 sequences are SGDLS and YYNGEE. The J segment lost 8 bases and the V segment lost 0 bases, leaving 5 bases of the junction unmatched. The CDR3 has 14 residues. CDR3 residues: CASSVGGRGDEQFF. CDR3 coding DNA: TGTGCCAGCAGCGTAGGCGGGAGAGGCGATGAGCAGTTCTTC.

This clonotype occurred a few times. The chain carries TRBV20-1 and TRBJ2-1, with 10 nucleotides matching TRBD2. The V gene end was trimmed by 5 bases and the J gene end by 6 bases; junction bases not matched to a gene: 7. CDR3 length equals 14 residues. The germline V gene encodes CDR1 DFQATT and CDR2 SNEGSKA (reference sequence). CDR3 bases: TGCAGTGCTTTAAGTAGCGGGAGGTCCAATGAGCAGTTCTTC. As protein: CSALSSGRSNEQFF.

The sample holds a few counts of this clonotype. CDR3: CASRKGGTGELFF. For the CDR3, the DNA is TGTGCCAGTAGAAAGGGGGGCACCGGGGAGCTGTTTTTT. The chain carries TRBV19 and TRBJ2-2; D may be TRBD1 or TRBD2 (6 bases each). CDR1 is LNHDA and CDR2 is SQIVND in the germline V gene (reference sequence). V dropped 6 bases and J dropped 4 bases, with 9 bases sitting between them. The CDR3 runs 13 residues.

The gene calls are TRBV6-1 and TRBJ2-1; D assignment may be TRBD1 or TRBD2 (6 bases each). CDR1 and CDR2 from the germline V gene are MNHNS and SASEGT. The CDR3 is made up of 14 amino acids. Deletions cut 6 bases from V and 9 bases from J, with 18 bases between. Here the CDR3 DNA reads TGTGCCAGCAGCTCCCGGGGGCTATTTACTGAGCAGTTCTTC. This translates into CASSSRGLFTEQFF.

This clonotype was seen repeatedly, ten times or more. The rearrangement joins TRBV7-6 to TRBJ1-2; D might be TRBD1 (5 bases). V was cut by 1 base and J by 0 bases, with 6 bases left in between. Germline CDR1 reads SGHVS; CDR2 reads FNYEAQ. The CDR3 loop spans 14 amino acids. CDR3 region: CASSLGQSNYGYTF. The CDR3 DNA is TGTGCCAGCAGCTTAGGACAGTCTAACTATGGCTACACCTTC.

This clonotype has just a few counts. This chain links TRBV30 with TRBJ1-1, with D unresolved. The germline V and J ends were trimmed by 3 bases and 4 bases, with 15 bases remaining between them. The CDR3 is 14 residues long. Germline CDR1 is GTSNPN and CDR2 is SVGIG (reference sequence). CDR3 bases: TGTGCCTGGAGACCCATGAACAACCCCACTGAAGCTTTCTTT. Translating gives CAWRPMNNPTEAFF.

The V and J genes are TRBV30 and TRBJ1-1; D is ambiguous. V lost 2 bases to trimming and J lost 3 bases, with 7 bases between them. The CDR3 runs 12 residues. Per germline, CDR1 GTSNPN and CDR2 SVGIG (reference sequence). The chain's CDR3 is CAWSPQYTEAFF. CDR3 nucleotide sequence: TGTGCCTGGAGTCCCCAGTACACTGAAGCTTTCTTT.

This clonotype was seen repeatedly, ten times or more. This chain connects TRBV20-1 to TRBJ1-2; D not resolved. The germline V gene encodes CDR1 DFQATT and CDR2 SNEGSKA (reference sequence). V dropped 1 base and J dropped 3 bases, with 9 bases sitting between them. CDR3 length: 13 amino acids. CDR3 loop: CSARAGGDYGYTF. The CDR3, as DNA: TGCAGTGCTAGAGCGGGTGGGGACTATGGCTACACCTTC.

For this clonotype: Since no conserved phenylalanine or tryptophan closes the CDR3, a read error is the likely cause. The chain links TRBV10-3 to TRBJ2-3; 7 positions agree with TRBD2. The CDR3 is 15 amino acids. Germline V gene sequence: CDR1 ENHRY, CDR2 SYGVKD. With V trimmed by 6 bases and J by 4 bases, 10 bases remained unmatched. CDR3 in DNA: TGTGCCATCAGCTGGACTAGGAACGTACCAGATACGCAGTATTTA. As protein: CAISWTRNVPDTQYL.

With respect to this clonotype: A read error is possible here, since a much larger clone lies one base away. V usage is TRBV20-1 and J usage is TRBJ2-5; perhaps TRBD2 as D (6 bases). Per germline, CDR1 DFQATT and CDR2 SNEGSKA (reference sequence). The CDR3 length is 13 residues. Between the trimmed V and J ends, which lost 7 bases and 6 bases, there was a span of 18 bases. CDR3 bases: TGCAGTGGGTGGTCCAACGGGGGAAAGACCCAGTACTTC. Translation: CSGWSNGGKTQYF.

The chain links TRBV9 to TRBJ2-3; D gene uncertain. Trimming removed 3 bases at V and 0 bases at J, with 11 bases between. Germline V gene lookup returns CDR1 SGDLS and CDR2 YYNGEE. CDR3 length: 15 amino acids. CDR3 sequence: CASSAVGGSTDTQYF. Written as DNA, the CDR3 is TGTGCCAGCAGCGCTGTCGGCGGAAGCACAGATACGCAGTATTTT.

The genes are TRBV20-1 and TRBJ2-3; the D gene is possibly TRBD2 (7 bases). V lost 3 bases and J lost 8, with 15 bases in between. From germline, CDR1 is DFQATT and CDR2 SNEGSKA (reference sequence). The CDR3 contains 13 residues. The CDR3 bases are TGCAGTGCTAGCGGGGGGCCCACCGGTACGCAGTATTTT. This translates into CSASGGPTGTQYF.

The chain uses TRBV7-9 and TRBJ2-2; 7 bases line up with TRBD1. J lost 6 bases, V lost 6 bases, and 7 bases had no gene match. Looked up from germline, CDR1 is SEHNR and CDR2 is FQNEAQ (reference sequence). The CDR3 extends over 14 amino acids. CDR3 amino acids: CASRVQGMPGELFF. The CDR3, as DNA: TGTGCCAGCAGGGTACAGGGGATGCCCGGGGAGCTGTTTTTT.

This clonotype appeared a few times. The rearrangement joins TRBV7-9 to TRBJ2-7; 10 positions match TRBD1. This CDR3 is built from 16 residues. With V trimmed by 3 bases and J by 3 bases, 8 bases remained unmatched. Germline V lookup: CDR1 SEHNR, CDR2 FQNEAQ (reference sequence). CDR3 sequence reads: CASSLGSGTGVYEQYF. The CDR3 nucleotides are TGTGCCAGCAGCTTGGGGTCCGGGACAGGGGTCTACGAGCAGTACTTC.

This clonotype was counted between two and nine times. V gene TRBV25-1 combines with J gene TRBJ2-3; 12 positions agree with TRBD2. CDR3 size: 16 residues. The V segment lost 7 bases and the J segment 4 bases; nucleotides outside the gene matches: 9. Germline loops: CDR1 MGHDK, CDR2 SYGVNS. CDR3 bases: TGTGCCAGCAACCTCGGGCTAGCGGGAGGGTCAGATACGCAGTATTTT. Its translation is CASNLGLAGGSDTQYF.

This clonotype occurred a few times. This rearrangement joins TRBV4-1 to TRBJ2-2, with D possibly being TRBD1 (5 bases). V lost 0 bases, J lost 2 bases, and 13 bases lay in between. CDR1 and CDR2 (germline): MGHRA, YSYEKL. The CDR3 extends over 17 amino acids. CDR3 nucleotides: TGCGCCAGCAGCCAAGATCAACGTGGACAAAACACCGGGGAGCTGTTTTTT. Translating gives CASSQDQRGQNTGELFF.

This clonotype was observed a handful of times. V usage is TRBV7-2 and J usage is TRBJ2-7; no reliable D call. The CDR3 consists of 15 residues. The V end lost 2 bases, the J end lost 6 bases, and 17 bases lay between the germline ends. In germline, CDR1 is SGHTA, CDR2 FQGNSA. The CDR3 loop is CASSLWLQEGREQYF. DNA for the CDR3: TGTGCCAGCAGCTTATGGCTTCAGGAAGGGCGCGAGCAGTACTTC.

The table lists this clonotype with many counts. The chain employs TRBV5-6 and TRBJ2-7; 13 nucleotides align to TRBD2. This CDR3 has 13 residues. Losses at the gene ends were 4 bases for V and 7 bases for J; bases not matched to a gene: 2. Germline CDR1 is SGHDT and CDR2 is YYEEEE. CDR3 amino acids: CASSRLAGGEQYF. The CDR3 region has the DNA TGTGCCAGCAGCCGACTAGCGGGGGGAGAGCAGTACTTC.

The chain recombines TRBV7-9 with TRBJ2-4; perhaps TRBD1 as D (7 bases). CDR3 size: 17 residues. Germline V lookup: CDR1 SEHNR, CDR2 FQNEAQ (reference sequence). V gave up 5 bases and J gave up 0 bases, with 17 bases separating them. The CDR3 spells CASSPEEGAIAKNIQYF. In DNA, the CDR3 is TGTGCCAGCAGCCCGGAGGAGGGGGCGATAGCCAAAAACATTCAGTACTTC.

This clonotype was seen many times. The chain joins TRBV5-6 to TRBJ2-5, with unresolved D. V was pared by 1 base and J by 2 bases, with 6 bases between. This CDR3 contains 13 residues. Germline V lookup: CDR1 SGHDT, CDR2 YYEEEE. The CDR3 region has the DNA TGTGCCAGCAGCTTGTGGCCGCAAGAGACCCAGTACTTC. It yields the protein CASSLWPQETQYF.